Many counts were recorded for the clone carrying this T cell receptor beta chain. As yet, its antigen is unknown. Germline CDR1 reads MNHEY; CDR2 reads SVGEGT. Trimming took 2 bases from V and 6 from J, leaving 16 bases between them. This CDR3 is 15 amino acids long. This sample is part of a study of regulatory T cells in long-lasting Graves disease. On the study more broadly: Persistent cases were those of Graves' disease that involved over 5 years of antithyroid drugs with positive TSH receptor antibodies.

Assembly of TCR beta libraries relied on iRepertoire HTBI primers together with Arm-PCR of CDR3 regions. TCRdb re-analysed the multiplex PCR reads in MiXCR, keeping a single row per CDR3 protein. The sample contains 400,000 to 500,000 distinct CDR3 sequences, about 20% of which appear only once. Study results and limitations: More public clonotypes were shared by persistent patients (under 3,000) than by new patients (approximately 1,000).

As for time point: persistent/refractory GD, antithyroid drugs over 5 years with positive TRAb. PBMCs provided the RNA from which the TCR library was made. This sequence originates from a female donor with Graves disease. The material sequenced was peripheral blood mononuclear cells (PBMCs), taken when the disease was refractory, from a patient treated with antithyroid drugs. V and J are TRBV6-2 or TRBV6-3 and TRBJ1-2; D not certain. This CDR3 reads CASSYSPQKVDGYTF. DNA of the CDR3: TGTGCCAGCAGTTACAGTCCGCAGAAGGTAGATGGCTACACCTTC.